The 4 T cell receptor beta chains below all came from one sample that was sequenced in a study of T cell changes during pregnancy in multiple sclerosis. Using immunoSEQ multiplex PCR, the repertoire was profiled, and TCRdb retains in-frame clones only, with some absent. The table includes tens of thousands of clones, 90% to 95% detected once. Source: CD4+ T cells from peripheral blood mononuclear cells, taken in the third trimester of pregnancy. The receptors originated from a female donor with multiple sclerosis, enrolled in a pregnancy study.

The chain joins TRBV4-1 to TRBJ2-7; 7 positions agree with TRBD2. The CDR3 spans 15 residues. CDR1 and CDR2 (germline): MGHRA, YSYEKL. V lost 0 bases, J lost 5 bases, and 7 bases stayed unmatched. CDR3 loop: CASSQDGGGPDEQYF. For the CDR3, the DNA is TGCGCCAGCAGCCAAGATGGGGGAGGGCCTGACGAGCAGTACTTC.

This clone was picked up a small number of times. This chain links TRBV4-2 with TRBJ2-5; 9 bases align to TRBD2. Germline V gives CDR1 LGHNA, CDR2 YNFKEQ. The V gene end was trimmed by 0 bases and the J gene end by 4 bases; junction bases not matched to a gene: 6. This CDR3 has 16 amino acids. The CDR3 DNA reads as TGTGCCAGCAGCCAAGAGGGCGGGGGGGCCAGAGAGACCCAGTACTTC. This gives the protein CASSQEGGGARETQYF.

The J gene is TRBJ2-5, the V gene TRBV19; TRBD1 matches at 7 bases. This CDR3 has 15 amino acids. The V and J ends lost 2 bases and 2 bases, in that order; junction bases with no gene match: 5. CDR1 is LNHDA, CDR2 SQIVND, per germline (reference sequence). The CDR3 DNA reads as TGTGCCAGTAGTATATCCTCAGGGGGACAAGAGACCCAGTACTTC. Its translation is CASSISSGGQETQYF.

The rearrangement uses TRBV7-9 and TRBJ2-3; weak D call: TRBD1 (5 bases). The CDR3 has 15 amino acids. Germline V gene lookup returns CDR1 SEHNR and CDR2 FQNEAQ (reference sequence). V was cut by 5 bases and J by 0 bases, with 12 bases left in between. CDR3 nucleotides: TGTGCCAGCAGCATCCGACAGACTAGCACAGATACGCAGTATTTT. Protein sequence: CASSIRQTSTDTQYF.